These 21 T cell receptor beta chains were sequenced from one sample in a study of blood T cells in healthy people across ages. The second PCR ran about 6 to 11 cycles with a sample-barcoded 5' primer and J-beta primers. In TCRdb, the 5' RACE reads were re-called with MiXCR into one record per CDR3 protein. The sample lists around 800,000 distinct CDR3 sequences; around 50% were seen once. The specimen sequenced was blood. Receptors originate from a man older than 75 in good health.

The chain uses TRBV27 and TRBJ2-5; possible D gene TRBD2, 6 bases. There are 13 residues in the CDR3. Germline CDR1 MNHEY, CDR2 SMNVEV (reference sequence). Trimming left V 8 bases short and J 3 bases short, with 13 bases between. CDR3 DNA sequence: TGTGCCAGCCGGGACTCGTACAAAGAGACCCAGTACTTC. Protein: CASRDSYKETQYF.

In DNA, the CDR3 is TGTGCCAGCAGCCAAGTCAGGGTGAAACCTACGATTAACAAAAACATTCAGTACTTC. It specifies CASSQVRVKPTINKNIQYF. The V gene is TRBV3-1, the J gene TRBJ2-4, with D possibly being TRBD1 (5 bases). The CDR3 spans 19 residues. Between the trimmed V and J ends, which lost 1 base and 3 bases, there was a span of 22 bases. Germline CDR1 is LGHDT and CDR2 is YNNKEL (reference sequence).

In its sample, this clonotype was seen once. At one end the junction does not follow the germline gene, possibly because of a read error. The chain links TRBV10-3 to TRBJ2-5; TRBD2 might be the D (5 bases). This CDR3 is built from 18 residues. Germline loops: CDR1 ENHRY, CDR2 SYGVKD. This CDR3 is CATSEGTVFADERETQYF. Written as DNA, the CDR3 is TGTGCCACCAGTGAGGGAACGGTTTTTGCGGACGAGCGAGAGACCCAGTACTTC.

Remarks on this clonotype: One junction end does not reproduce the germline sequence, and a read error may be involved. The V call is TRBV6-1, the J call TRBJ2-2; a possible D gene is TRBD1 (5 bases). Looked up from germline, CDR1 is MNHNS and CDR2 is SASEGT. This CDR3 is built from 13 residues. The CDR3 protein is CASREGVGGELFF. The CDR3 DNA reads TGTGCCAGCAGAGAAGGGGTAGGCGGGGAGCTGTTTTTT.

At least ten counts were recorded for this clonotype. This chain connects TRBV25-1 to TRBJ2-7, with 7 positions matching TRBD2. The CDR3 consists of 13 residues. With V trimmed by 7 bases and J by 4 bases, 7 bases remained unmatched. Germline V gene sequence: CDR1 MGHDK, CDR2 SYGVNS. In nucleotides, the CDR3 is TGTGCCAGCACCCGCGGGAGCCTTTACGAGCAGTACTTC. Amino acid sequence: CASTRGSLYEQYF.

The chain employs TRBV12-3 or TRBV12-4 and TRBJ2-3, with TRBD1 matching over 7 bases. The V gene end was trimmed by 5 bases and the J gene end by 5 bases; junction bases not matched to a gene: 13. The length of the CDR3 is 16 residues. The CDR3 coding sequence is TGTGCCAGCAGTGTGCCGGGGAGAGGGGGCGTAGATACGCAGTATTTT. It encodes CASSVPGRGGVDTQYF.

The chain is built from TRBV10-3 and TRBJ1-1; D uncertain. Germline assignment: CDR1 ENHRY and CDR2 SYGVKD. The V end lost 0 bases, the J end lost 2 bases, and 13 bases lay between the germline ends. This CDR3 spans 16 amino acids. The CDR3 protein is CAISESQQLPNTEAFF. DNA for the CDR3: TGTGCCATCAGTGAGTCTCAGCAGCTACCTAACACTGAAGCTTTCTTT.

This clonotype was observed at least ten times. The CDR3 region is CASSRAGSLNEQYF. The CDR3 region has the DNA TGTGCCAGCAGTAGAGCGGGATCCCTTAATGAGCAGTACTTC. The rearrangement links TRBV28 to TRBJ2-5; TRBD2 matches 7 bases. Germline V lookup: CDR1 MDHEN, CDR2 SYDVKM. V lost 5 bases to trimming and J lost 11 bases; unmatched junction nucleotides: 14. The CDR3 sequence is 14 residues long.

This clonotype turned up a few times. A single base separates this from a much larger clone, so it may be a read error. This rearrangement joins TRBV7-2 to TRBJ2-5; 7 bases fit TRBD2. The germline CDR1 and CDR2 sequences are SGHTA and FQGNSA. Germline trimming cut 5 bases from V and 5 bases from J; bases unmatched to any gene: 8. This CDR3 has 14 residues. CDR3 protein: CASSPGAGMETQYF. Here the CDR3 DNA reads TGTGCCAGCAGCCCCGGAGCGGGAATGGAGACCCAGTACTTC.

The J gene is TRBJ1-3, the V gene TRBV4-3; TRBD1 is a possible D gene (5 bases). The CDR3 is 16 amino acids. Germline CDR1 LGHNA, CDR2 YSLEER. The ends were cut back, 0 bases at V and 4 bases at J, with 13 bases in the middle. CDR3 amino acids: CASSQDIGQGGNTIYF. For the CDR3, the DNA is TGCGCCAGCAGCCAAGATATCGGCCAGGGAGGAAACACCATATATTTT.

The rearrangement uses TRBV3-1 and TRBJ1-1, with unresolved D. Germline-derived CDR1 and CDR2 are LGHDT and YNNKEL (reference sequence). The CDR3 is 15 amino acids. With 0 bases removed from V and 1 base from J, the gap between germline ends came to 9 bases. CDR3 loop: CASSQDGRTNTEAFF. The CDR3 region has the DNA TGTGCCAGCAGCCAAGATGGCAGGACGAACACTGAAGCTTTCTTT.

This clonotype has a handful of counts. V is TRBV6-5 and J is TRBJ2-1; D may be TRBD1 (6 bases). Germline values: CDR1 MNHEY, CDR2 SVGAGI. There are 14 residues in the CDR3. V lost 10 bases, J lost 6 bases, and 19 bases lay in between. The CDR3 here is CATTGLNRPNEQFF. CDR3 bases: TGTGCCACCACAGGGCTTAATCGACCCAATGAGCAGTTCTTC.

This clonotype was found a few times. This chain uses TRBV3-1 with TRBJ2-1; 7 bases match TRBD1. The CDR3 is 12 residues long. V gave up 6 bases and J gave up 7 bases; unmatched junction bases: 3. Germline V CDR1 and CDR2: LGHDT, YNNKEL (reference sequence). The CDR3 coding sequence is TGTGCCAGCAGAAGGGGGCGGAATGAGCAGTTCTTC. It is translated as CASRRGRNEQFF.

The CDR3 bases are TGTGCCAGCAGTTACACCCCGGTTGGACCCTACAATGAGCAGTTCTTC. It codes for CASSYTPVGPYNEQFF. This chain links TRBV6-5 with TRBJ2-1; no firm D call. The V gene's germline CDR1 is MNHEY and CDR2 SVGAGI. This CDR3 is built from 16 residues. V lost 2 bases and J lost 2, with 13 bases in between.

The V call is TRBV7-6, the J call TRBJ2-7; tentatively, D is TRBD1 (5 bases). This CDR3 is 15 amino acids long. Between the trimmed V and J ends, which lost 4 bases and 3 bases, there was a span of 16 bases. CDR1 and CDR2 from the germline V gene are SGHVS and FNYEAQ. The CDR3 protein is CASSSEQGGRYEQYF. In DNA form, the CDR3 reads TGTGCCAGCAGCTCAGAGCAGGGCGGCCGCTACGAGCAGTACTTC.

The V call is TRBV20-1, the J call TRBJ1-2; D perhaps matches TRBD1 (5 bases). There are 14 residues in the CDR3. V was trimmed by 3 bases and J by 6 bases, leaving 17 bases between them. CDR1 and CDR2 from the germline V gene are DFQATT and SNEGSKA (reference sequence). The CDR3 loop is CSASRAGRGDGYTF. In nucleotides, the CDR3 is TGCAGTGCTAGCAGGGCAGGGCGAGGGGATGGCTACACCTTC.

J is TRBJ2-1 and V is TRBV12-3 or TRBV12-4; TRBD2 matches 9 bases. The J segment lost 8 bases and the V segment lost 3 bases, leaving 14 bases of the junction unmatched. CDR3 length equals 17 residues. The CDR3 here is CASSLPPGVAGVDEQFF. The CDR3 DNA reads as TGTGCCAGCAGTTTGCCCCCCGGGGTAGCGGGAGTCGATGAGCAGTTCTTC.

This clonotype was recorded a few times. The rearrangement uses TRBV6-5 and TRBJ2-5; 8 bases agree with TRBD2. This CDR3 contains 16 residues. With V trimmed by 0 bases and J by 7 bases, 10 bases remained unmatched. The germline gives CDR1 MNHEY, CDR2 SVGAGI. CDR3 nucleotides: TGTGCCAGCAGTTACTCGTCTGCGACTAGCGATTTGACCCAGTACTTC. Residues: CASSYSSATSDLTQYF.

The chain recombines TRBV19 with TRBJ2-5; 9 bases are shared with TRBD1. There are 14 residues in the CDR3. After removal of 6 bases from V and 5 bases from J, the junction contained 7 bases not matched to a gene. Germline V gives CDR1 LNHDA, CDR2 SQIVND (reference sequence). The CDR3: CASSRDRALETQYF. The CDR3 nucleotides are TGTGCCAGTAGCCGGGACAGGGCCTTGGAGACCCAGTACTTC. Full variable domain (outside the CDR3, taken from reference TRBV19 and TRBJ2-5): DGGITQSPKYLFRKEGQNVTLSCEQNLNHDAMYWYRQDPGQGLRLIYYSQIVNDFQKGDIAEGYSVSREKKESFPLTVTSAQKNPTAFYLCASSRDRALETQYFGPGTRLLVL.

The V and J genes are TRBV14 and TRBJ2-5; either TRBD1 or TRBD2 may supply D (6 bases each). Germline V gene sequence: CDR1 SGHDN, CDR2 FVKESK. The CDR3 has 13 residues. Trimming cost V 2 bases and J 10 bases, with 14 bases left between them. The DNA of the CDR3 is TGTGCCAGCAGCCAATTCAAACAGGGAGGCCAGTACTTC. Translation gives CASSQFKQGGQYF. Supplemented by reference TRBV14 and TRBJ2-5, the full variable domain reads EAGVTQFPSHSVIEKGQTVTLRCDPISGHDNLYWYRRVMGKEIKFLLHFVKESKQDESGMPNNRFLAERTGGTYSTLKVQPAELEDSGVYFCASSQFKQGGQYFGPGTRLLVL.

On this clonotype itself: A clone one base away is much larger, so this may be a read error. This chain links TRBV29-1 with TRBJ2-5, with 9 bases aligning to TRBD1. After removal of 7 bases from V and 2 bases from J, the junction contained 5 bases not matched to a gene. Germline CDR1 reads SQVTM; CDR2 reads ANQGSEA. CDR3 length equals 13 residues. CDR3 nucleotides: TGCAGCGGTGCGACAGGGGGGCAAGAGACCCAGTACTTC. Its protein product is CSGATGGQETQYF. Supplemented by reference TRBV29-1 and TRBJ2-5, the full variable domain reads SAVISQKPSRDICQRGTSLTIQCQVDSQVTMMFWYRQQPGQSLTLIATANQGSEATYESGFVIDKFPISRPNLTFSTLTVSNMSPEDSSIYLCSGATGGQETQYFGPGTRLLVL.